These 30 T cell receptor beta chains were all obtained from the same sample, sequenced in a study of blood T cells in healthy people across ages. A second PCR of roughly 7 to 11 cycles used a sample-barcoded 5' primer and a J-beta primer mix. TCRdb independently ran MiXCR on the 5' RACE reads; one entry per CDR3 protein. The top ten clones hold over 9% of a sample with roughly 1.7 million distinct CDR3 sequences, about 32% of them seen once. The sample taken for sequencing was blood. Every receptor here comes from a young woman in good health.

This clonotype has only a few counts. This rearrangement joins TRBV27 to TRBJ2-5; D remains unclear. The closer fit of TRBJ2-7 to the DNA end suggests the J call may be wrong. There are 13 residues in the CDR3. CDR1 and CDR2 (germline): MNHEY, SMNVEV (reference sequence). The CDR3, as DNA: TGTGCCAGCAGCTTAAAGGGAATCTACGAGCAGTACTTC. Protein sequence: CASSLKGIYEQYF.

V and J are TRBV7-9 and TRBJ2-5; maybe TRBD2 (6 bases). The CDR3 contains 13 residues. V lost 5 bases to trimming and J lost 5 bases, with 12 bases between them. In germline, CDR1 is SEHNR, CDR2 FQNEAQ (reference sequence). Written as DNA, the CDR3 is TGTGCCAGCAGCAGGCTTGGGGGGGAGACCCAGTACTTC. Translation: CASSRLGGETQYF.

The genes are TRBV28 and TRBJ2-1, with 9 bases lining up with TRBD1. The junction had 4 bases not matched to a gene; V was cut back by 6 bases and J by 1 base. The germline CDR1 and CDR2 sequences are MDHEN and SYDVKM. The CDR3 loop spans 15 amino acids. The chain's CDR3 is CASRMTGGSYNEQFF. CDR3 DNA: TGTGCCAGCAGGATGACAGGGGGTTCCTACAATGAGCAGTTCTTC.

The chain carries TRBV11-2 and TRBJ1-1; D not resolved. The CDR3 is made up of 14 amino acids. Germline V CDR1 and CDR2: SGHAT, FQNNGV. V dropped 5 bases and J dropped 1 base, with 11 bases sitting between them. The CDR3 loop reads CASSILFGNTEAFF. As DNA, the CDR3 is TGTGCCAGCAGCATTTTATTCGGGAACACTGAAGCTTTCTTT.

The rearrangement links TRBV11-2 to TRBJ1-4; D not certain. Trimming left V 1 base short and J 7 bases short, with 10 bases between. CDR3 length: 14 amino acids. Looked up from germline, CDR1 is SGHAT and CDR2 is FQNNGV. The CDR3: CASSLGASGEKLFF. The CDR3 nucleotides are TGTGCCAGCAGCTTAGGGGCGTCCGGTGAAAAACTGTTTTTT.

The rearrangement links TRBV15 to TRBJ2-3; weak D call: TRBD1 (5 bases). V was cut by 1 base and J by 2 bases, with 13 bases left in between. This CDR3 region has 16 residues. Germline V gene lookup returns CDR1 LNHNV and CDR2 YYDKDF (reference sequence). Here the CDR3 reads CATSRGGRANTDTQYF. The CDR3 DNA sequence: TGTGCCACCAGCAGAGGAGGCAGGGCCAACACAGATACGCAGTATTTT.

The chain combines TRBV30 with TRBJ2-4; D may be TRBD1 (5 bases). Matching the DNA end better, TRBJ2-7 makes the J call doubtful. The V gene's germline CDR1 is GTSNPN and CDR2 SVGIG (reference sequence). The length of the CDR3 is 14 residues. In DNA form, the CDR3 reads TGTGCCTGGAGTGGAGGTCAGGGTCGCGACGAGCAGTACTTC. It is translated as CAWSGGQGRDEQYF.

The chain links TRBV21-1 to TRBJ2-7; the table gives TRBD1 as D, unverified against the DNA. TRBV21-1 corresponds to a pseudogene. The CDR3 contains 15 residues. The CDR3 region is CASSGGYPVPYEQYF. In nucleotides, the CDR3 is TGTGCCAGCAGTGGGGGGTACCCGGTGCCCTACGAGCAGTACTTC.

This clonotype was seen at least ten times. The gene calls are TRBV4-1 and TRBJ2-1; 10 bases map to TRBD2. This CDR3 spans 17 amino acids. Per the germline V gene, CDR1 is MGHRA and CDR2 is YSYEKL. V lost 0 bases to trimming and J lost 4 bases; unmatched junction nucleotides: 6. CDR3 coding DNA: TGCGCCAGCAGCCAAGATCCTAGCGGGGGATATTACAATGAGCAGTTCTTC. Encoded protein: CASSQDPSGGYYNEQFF.

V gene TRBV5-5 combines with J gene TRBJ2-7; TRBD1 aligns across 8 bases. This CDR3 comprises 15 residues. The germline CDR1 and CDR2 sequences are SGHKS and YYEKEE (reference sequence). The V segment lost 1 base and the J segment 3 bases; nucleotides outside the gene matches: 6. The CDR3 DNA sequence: TGTGCCAGCAGCTTGTCTGACAGGGGATTCTACGAGCAGTACTTC. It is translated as CASSLSDRGFYEQYF.

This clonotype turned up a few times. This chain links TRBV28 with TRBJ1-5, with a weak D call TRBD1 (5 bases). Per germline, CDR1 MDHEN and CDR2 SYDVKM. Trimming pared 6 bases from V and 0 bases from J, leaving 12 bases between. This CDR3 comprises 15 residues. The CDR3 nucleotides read TGTGCCAGCAGCCGGGACTCCTATAGCAATCAGCCCCAGCATTTT. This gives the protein CASSRDSYSNQPQHF.

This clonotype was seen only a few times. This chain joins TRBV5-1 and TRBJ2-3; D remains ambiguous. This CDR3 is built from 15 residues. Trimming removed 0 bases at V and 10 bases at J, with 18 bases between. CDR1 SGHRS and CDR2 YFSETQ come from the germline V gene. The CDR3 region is CASSLGQPDGHSQYF. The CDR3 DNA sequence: TGCGCCAGCAGCTTGGGGCAACCCGACGGTCATTCGCAGTATTTT. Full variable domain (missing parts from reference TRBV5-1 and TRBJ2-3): KAGVTQTPRYLIKTRGQQVTLSCSPISGHRSVSWYQQTPGQGLQFLFEYFSETQRNKGNFPGRFSGRQFSNSRSEMNVSTLELGDSALYLCASSLGQPDGHSQYFGPGTRLTVL.

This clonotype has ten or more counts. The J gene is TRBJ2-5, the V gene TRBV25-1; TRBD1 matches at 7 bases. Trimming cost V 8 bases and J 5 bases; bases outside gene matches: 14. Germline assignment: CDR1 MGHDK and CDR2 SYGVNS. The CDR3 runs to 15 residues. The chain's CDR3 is CASGPRGGLSETQYF. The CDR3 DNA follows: TGTGCCAGCGGCCCACGAGGGGGCTTAAGCGAGACCCAGTACTTC. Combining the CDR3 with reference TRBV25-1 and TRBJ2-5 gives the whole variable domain EADIYQTPRYLVIGTGKKITLECSQTMGHDKMYWYQQDPGMELHLIHYSYGVNSTEKGDLSSESTVSRIRTEHFPLTLESARPSHTSQYLCASGPRGGLSETQYFGPGTRLLVL.

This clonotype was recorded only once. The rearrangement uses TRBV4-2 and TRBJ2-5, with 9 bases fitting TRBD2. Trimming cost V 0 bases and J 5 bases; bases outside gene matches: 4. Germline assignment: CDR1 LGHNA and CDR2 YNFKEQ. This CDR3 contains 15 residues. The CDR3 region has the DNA TGTGCCAGCAGCCAAGAGGGCGGGGGGGCTGAGACCCAGTACTTC. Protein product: CASSQEGGGAETQYF.

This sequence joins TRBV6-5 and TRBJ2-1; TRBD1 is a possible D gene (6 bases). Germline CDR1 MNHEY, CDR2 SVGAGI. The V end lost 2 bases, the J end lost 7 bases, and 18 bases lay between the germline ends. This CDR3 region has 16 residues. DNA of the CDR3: TGTGCCAGCAGTTACAACAGGGTCCCCCAAAGGAATGAGCAGTTCTTC. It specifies CASSYNRVPQRNEQFF.

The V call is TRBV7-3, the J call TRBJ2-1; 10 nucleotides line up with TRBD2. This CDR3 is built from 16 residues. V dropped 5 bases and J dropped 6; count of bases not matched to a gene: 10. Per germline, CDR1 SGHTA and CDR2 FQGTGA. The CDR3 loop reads CASSPIAGGRVNEQFF. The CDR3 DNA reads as TGTGCCAGCAGCCCGATAGCGGGGGGCCGAGTCAATGAGCAGTTCTTC.

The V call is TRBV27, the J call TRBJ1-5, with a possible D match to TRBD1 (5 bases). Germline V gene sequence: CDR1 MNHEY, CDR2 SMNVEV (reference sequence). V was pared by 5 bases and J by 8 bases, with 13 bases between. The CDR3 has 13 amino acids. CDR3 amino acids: CASSLEGREPQHF. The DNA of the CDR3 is TGTGCCAGCAGTCTCGAGGGGAGAGAGCCCCAGCATTTT.

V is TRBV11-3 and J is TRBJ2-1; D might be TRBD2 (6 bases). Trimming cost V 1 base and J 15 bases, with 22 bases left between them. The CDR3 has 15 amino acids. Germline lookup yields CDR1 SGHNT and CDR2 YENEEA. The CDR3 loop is CASSLGRRRDETPFF. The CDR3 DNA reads TGTGCCAGCAGCTTAGGGCGTCGGAGGGATGAAACTCCGTTCTTC.

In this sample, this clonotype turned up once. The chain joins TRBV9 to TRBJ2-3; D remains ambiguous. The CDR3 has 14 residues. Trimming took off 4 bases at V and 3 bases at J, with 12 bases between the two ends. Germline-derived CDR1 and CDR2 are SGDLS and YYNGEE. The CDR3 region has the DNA TGTGCCAGCAGCCCCCCCCTATCGACAGATACGCAGTATTTT. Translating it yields CASSPPLSTDTQYF. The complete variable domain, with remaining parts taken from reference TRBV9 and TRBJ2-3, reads DSGVTQTPKHLITATGQRVTLRCSPRSGDLSVYWYQQSLDQGLQFLIQYYNGEERAKGNILERFSAQQFPDLHSELNLSSLELGDSALYFCASSPPLSTDTQYFGPGTRLTVL.

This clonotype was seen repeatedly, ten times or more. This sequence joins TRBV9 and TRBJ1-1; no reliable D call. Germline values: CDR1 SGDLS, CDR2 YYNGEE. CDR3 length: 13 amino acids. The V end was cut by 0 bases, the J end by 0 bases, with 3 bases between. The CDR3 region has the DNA TGTGCCAGCAGCGTAGCTCTGAACACTGAAGCTTTCTTT. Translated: CASSVALNTEAFF. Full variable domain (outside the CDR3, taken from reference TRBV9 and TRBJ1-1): DSGVTQTPKHLITATGQRVTLRCSPRSGDLSVYWYQQSLDQGLQFLIQYYNGEERAKGNILERFSAQQFPDLHSELNLSSLELGDSALYFCASSVALNTEAFFGQGTRLTVV.

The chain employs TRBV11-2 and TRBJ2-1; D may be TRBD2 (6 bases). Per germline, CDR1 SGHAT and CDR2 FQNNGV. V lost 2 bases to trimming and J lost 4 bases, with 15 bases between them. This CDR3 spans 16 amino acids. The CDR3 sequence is CASSLSGTGEYNEQFF. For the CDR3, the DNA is TGTGCCAGCAGCTTATCCGGGACTGGCGAGTACAATGAGCAGTTCTTC.

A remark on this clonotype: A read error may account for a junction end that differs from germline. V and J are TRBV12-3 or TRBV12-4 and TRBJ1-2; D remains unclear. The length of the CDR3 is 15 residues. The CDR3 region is CVSSPSSTGWYGYTF. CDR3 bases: TGTGTCAGCAGTCCCTCTTCGACCGGTTGGTATGGCTACACCTTC.

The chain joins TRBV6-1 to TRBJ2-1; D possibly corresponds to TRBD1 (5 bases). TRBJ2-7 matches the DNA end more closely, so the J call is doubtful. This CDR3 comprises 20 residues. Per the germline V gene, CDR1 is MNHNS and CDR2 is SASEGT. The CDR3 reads CASSRYGAQSSQVSYNEQYF. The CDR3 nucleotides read TGTGCCAGCAGTCGATATGGGGCCCAGAGTTCACAAGTGTCCTACAATGAGCAGTACTTC.

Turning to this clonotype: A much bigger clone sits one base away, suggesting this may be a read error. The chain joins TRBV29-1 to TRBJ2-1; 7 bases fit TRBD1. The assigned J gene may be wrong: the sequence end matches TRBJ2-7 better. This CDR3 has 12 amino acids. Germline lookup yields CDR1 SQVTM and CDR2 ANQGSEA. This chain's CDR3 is CSIRQGRCEQYF. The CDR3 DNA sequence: TGCAGCATCCGACAGGGACGGTGCGAGCAGTACTTC.

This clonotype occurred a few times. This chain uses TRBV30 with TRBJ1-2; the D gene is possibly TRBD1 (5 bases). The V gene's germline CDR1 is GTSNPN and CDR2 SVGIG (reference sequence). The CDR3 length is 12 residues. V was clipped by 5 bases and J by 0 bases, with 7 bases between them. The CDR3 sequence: CAWDSSNYGYTF. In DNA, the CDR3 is TGTGCCTGGGACAGTTCTAACTATGGCTACACCTTC.

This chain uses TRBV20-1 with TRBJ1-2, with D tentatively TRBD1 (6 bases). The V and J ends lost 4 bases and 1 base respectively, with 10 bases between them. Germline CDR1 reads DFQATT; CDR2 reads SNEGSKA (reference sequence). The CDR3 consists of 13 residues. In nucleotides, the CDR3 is TGCAGTGCTAATCAGGGACATAACTATGGCTACACCTTC. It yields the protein CSANQGHNYGYTF.

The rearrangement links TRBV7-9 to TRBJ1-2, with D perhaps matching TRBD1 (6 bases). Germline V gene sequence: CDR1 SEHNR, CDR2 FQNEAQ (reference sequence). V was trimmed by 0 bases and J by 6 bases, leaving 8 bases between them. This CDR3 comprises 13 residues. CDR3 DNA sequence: TGTGCCAGCAGCTTAGCCAGGGGCCATGGCTACACCTTC. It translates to CASSLARGHGYTF.

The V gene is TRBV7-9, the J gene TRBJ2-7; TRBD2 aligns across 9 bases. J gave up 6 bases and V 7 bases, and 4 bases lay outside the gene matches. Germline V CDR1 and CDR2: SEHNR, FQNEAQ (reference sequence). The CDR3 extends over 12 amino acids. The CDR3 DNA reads TGTGCCAGCACCTGGACTAGCGCCGAGCAGTACTTC. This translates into CASTWTSAEQYF.

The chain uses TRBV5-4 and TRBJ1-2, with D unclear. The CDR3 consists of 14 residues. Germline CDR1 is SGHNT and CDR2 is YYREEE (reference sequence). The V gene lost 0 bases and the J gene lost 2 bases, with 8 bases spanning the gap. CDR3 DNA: TGTGCCAGCAGCTTGGATGAACAGAACTATGGCTACACCTTC. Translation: CASSLDEQNYGYTF.

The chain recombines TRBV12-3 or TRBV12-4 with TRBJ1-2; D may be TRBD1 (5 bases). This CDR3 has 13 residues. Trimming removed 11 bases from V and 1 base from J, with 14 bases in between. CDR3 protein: CADLPQGNYGYTF. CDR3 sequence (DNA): TGTGCCGATCTTCCTCAGGGTAACTATGGCTACACCTTC.